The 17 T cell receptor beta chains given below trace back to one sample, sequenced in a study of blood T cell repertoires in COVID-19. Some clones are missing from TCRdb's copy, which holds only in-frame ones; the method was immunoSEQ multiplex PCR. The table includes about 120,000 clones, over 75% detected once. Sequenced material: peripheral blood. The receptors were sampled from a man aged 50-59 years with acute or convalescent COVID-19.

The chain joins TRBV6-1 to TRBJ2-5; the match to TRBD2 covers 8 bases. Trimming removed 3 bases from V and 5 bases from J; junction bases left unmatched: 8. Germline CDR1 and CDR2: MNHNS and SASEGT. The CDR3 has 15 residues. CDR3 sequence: CASSEAGGPWETQYF. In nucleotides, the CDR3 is TGTGCCAGCAGTGAGGCGGGAGGCCCTTGGGAGACCCAGTACTTC.

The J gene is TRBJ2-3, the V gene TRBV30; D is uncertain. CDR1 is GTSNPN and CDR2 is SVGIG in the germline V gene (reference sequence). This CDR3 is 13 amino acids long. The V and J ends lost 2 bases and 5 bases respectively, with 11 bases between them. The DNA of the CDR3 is TGTGCCTGGAGTCCAGTAGCCGGAGATACGCAGTATTTT. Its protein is CAWSPVAGDTQYF.

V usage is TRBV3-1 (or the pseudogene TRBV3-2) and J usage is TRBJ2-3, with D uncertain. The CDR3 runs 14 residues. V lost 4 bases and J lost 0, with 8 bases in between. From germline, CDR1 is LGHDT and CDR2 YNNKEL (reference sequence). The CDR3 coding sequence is TGTGCCAGCAGCCCCTCCCGGAGCACAGATACGCAGTATTTT. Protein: CASSPSRSTDTQYF.

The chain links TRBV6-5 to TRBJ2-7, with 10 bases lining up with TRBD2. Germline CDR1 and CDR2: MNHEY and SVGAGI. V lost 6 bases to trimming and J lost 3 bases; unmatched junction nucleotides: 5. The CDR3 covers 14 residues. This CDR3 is CASSRTSGHYEQYF. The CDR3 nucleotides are TGTGCCAGCAGCAGGACTAGCGGCCACTACGAGCAGTACTTC.

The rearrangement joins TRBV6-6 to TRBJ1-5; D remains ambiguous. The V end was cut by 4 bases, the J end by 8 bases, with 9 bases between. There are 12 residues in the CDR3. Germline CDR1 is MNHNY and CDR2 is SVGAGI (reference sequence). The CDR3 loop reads CASSSLGEPQHF. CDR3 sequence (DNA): TGTGCCAGCAGTTCCCTCGGAGAGCCCCAGCATTTT.

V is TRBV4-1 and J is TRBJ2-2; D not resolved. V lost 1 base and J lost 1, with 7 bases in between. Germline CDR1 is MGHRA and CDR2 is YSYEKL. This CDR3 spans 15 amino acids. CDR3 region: CASSQVRVNTGELFF. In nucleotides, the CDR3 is TGCGCCAGCAGCCAAGTCCGGGTGAACACCGGGGAGCTGTTTTTT.

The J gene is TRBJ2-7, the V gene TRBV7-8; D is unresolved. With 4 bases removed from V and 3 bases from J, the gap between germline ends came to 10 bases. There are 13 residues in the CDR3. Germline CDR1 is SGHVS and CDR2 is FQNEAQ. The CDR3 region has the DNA TGTGCCAGCAGCTCTCCTCTTTACTACGAGCAGTACTTC. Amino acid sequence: CASSSPLYYEQYF.

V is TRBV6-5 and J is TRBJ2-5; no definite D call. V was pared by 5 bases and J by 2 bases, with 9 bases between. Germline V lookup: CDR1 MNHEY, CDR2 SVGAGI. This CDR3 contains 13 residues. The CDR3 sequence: CASSTSEQETQYF. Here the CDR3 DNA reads TGTGCCAGCAGTACGAGCGAGCAAGAGACCCAGTACTTC.

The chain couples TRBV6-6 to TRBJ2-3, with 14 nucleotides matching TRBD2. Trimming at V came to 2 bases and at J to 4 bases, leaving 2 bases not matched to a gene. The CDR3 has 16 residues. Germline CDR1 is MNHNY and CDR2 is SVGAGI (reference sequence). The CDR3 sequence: CASSYGTSGGPDTQYF. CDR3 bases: TGTGCCAGCAGTTACGGGACTAGCGGGGGCCCAGATACGCAGTATTTT.

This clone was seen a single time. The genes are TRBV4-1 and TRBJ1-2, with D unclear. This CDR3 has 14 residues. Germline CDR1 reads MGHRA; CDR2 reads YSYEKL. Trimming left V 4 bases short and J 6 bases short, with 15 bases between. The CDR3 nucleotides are TGCGCCAGCAGCCCCTCGTGGTCCGGGGATGGCTACACCTTC. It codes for CASSPSWSGDGYTF.

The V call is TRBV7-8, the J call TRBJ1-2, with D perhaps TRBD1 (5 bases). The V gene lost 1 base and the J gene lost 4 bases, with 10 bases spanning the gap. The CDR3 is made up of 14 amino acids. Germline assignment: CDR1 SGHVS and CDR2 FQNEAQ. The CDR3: CASSLEAGVYGYTF. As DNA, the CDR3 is TGTGCCAGCAGCTTAGAGGCGGGGGTCTATGGCTACACCTTC. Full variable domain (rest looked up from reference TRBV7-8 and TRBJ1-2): GAGVSQSPRYKVAKRGQDVALRCDPISGHVSLFWYQQALGQGPEFLTYFQNEAQLDKSGLPSDRFFAERPEGSVSTLKIQRTQQEDSAVYLCASSLEAGVYGYTFGSGTRLTVV.

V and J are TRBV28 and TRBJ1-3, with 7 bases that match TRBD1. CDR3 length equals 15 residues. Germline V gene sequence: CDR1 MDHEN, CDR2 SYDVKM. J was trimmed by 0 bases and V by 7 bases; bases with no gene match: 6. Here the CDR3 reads CASIEGQISGNTIYF. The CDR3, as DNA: TGTGCCAGCATCGAGGGACAGATCTCTGGAAACACCATATATTTT.

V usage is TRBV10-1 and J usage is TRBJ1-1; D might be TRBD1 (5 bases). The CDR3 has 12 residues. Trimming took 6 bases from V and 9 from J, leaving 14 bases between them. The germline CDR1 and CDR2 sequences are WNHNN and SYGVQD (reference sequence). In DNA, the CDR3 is TGCGCCAGCAGCCAGGACGGGGGGAAAGCTTTCTTT. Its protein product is CASSQDGGKAFF.

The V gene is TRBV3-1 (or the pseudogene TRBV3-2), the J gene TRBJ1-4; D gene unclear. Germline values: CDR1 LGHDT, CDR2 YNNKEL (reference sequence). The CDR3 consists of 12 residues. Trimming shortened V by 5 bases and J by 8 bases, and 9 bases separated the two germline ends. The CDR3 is CASSSLEEKLFF. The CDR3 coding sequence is TGTGCCAGCAGCTCCCTAGAGGAAAAACTGTTTTTT.

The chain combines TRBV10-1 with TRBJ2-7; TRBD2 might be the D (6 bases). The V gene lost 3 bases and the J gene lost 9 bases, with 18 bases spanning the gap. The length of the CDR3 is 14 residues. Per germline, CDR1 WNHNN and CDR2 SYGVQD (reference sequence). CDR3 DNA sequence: TGCGCCAGCAGTGAAGGCGGGGAGAAAGCCGTGCAGTACTTC. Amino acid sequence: CASSEGGEKAVQYF.

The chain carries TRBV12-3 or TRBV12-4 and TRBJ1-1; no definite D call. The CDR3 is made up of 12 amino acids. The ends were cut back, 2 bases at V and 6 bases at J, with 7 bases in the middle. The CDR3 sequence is CASSLYDSEAFF. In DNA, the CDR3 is TGTGCCAGCAGTTTATACGACTCTGAAGCTTTCTTT.

The CDR3 region is CASSQTHYTTNTGELFF. CDR3 bases: TGTGCCAGCAGCCAAACGCACTACACCACGAACACCGGGGAGCTGTTTTTT. The chain links TRBV14 to TRBJ2-2; D is ambiguous. The germline CDR1 and CDR2 sequences are SGHDN and FVKESK. There are 17 residues in the CDR3. The V end lost 2 bases, the J end lost 0 bases, and 13 bases lay between the germline ends.